Listed below are T cell receptor beta chains from one sample, sequenced in a study of blood T cell repertoires in COVID-19. Using immunoSEQ multiplex PCR, the repertoire was profiled, and TCRdb retains in-frame clones only, with some absent. The sample includes 110,000 or so clones, approximately 89% of them seen just once. Input material: peripheral blood. These receptor sequences come from an older woman with COVID-19, enrolled during active disease. CDR3s include the opening cysteine and the closing phenylalanine or tryptophan. The order of the fields is J gene, clone size, D gene, V gene, CDR3 protein, CDR3 DNA. The D gene is left open where the match is weak. Expanded clones get a size class; other rows say once, few or many, or leave the size out.

TRBJ1-4	.	TRBD1	TRBV2	CAQQGTANEKLFF	TGTGCTCAGCAAGGGACAGCTAATGAAAAACTGTTTTTT
TRBJ2-7	.	.	TRBV7-2	CASSSPPGSNEQYF	TGTGCCAGCAGCTCACCCCCGGGGAGCAACGAGCAGTACTTC
TRBJ1-2	.	.	TRBV3-1/TRBV3-2	CASSPGAATNYGYTF	TGTGCCAGCAGCCCAGGGGCGGCCACTAACTATGGCTACACCTTC
TRBJ1-1	once	.	TRBV3-1/TRBV3-2	CASSQGGSGFEAFF	TGTGCCAGCAGCCAAGGAGGCTCGGGGTTTGAAGCTTTCTTT
TRBJ1-2	.	TRBD1	TRBV5-5	CASSRLTGVGRGYTF	TGTGCCAGCAGCCGGTTGACAGGGGTCGGCAGGGGCTACACCTTC
TRBJ1-2	.	.	TRBV7-2	CATRQDLNYGYTF	TGTGCCACCAGACAGGACCTTAACTATGGCTACACCTTC
TRBJ1-1	.	TRBD1	TRBV7-3	CASSTQPTGKGEKNTEAFF	TGTGCCAGCAGCACCCAGCCGACAGGGAAAGGGGAAAAGAACACTGAAGCTTTCTTT
TRBJ1-1	.	.	TRBV28	CASLLQNTEAFF	TGTGCCAGCCTCTTACAGAACACTGAAGCTTTCTTT
TRBJ1-1	.	TRBD1	TRBV7-3	CASSLTRGRDGTEAFF	TGTGCCAGCAGCTTAACCAGGGGGCGCGATGGCACTGAAGCTTTCTTT
TRBJ2-7	.	TRBD1	TRBV4-1	CASSQPGQGFNEQYF	TGCGCCAGCAGCCAGCCGGGACAGGGGTTTAACGAGCAGTACTTC
TRBJ1-1	many	.	TRBV12-3/TRBV12-4	CASRPTGSTEAFF	TGTGCCAGCAGACCTACAGGTTCCACTGAAGCTTTCTTT
TRBJ1-1	.	TRBD1	TRBV7-7	CASSTHGTGGAGDTEAFF	TGTGCTAGCAGCACCCACGGGACAGGGGGCGCAGGAGACACTGAAGCTTTCTTT
TRBJ2-7	.	TRBD1	TRBV4-1	CASSLTGTGLYEQYF	TGCGCCAGCAGCCTAACCGGGACAGGGCTATACGAGCAGTACTTC
TRBJ2-3	.	TRBD2	TRBV9	CASSPGTSGGLTTDTQYF	TGTGCCAGCAGCCCAGGGACTAGCGGGGGTTTGACCACAGATACGCAGTATTTT
TRBJ2-5	.	.	TRBV7-7	CASSLGGAGTQETQYF	TGTGCTAGCAGCTTAGGGGGAGCGGGGACGCAAGAGACCCAGTACTTC
TRBJ1-6	few	.	TRBV5-1	CASSLNRGPALSLHF	TGCGCCAGCAGCCTAAATAGGGGCCCGGCGTTATCACTCCACTTT
TRBJ2-7	.	TRBD2	TRBV5-1	CASSLLAGATYEQYF	TGCGCCAGCAGCTTACTAGCGGGGGCCACCTACGAGCAGTACTTC
TRBJ2-2	.	TRBD1	TRBV24-1	CATSDGTANTGELFF	TGTGCCACCAGTGACGGGACAGCGAACACCGGGGAGCTGTTTTTT
TRBJ1-2	.	TRBD1	TRBV24-1	CATSDRDRGRGDYGYTF	TGTGCCACCAGTGACCGGGACAGGGGGAGAGGGGACTATGGCTACACCTTC
TRBJ1-5	few	.	TRBV5-5	CASSWGEREPQHF	TGTGCCAGCAGCTGGGGAGAGAGAGAGCCCCAGCATTTT
TRBJ1-2	once	.	TRBV29-1	CSAGEGFQYGYTF	TGCAGCGCCGGGGAAGGGTTTCAATATGGCTACACCTTC
TRBJ2-7	.	TRBD1	TRBV18	CASSPEAGGREQYF	TGTGCCAGCTCACCTGAAGCAGGGGGCCGCGAGCAGTACTTC